This paragraph covers one TCR beta chain sequence. As yet, its antigen is unknown. This CDR3 has 17 amino acids. Germline V CDR1 and CDR2: MGHRA, YSYEKL. V shed 1 base and J 4 bases; nucleotides not matched to a gene: 10. cDNA synthesis used the whole RNA isolate, giving expressed TCRB sequences. Profiling relied on immunoSEQ multiplex PCR, and the TCRdb table lists in-frame clones only, not all of them. The sample yields over 25,000 clones, around half seen once. Sorted populations all exceeded 95% purity. The data were obtained in a study of beta chain features in type 1 diabetes. Study outcomes and limitations: Lower insertion and higher deletion counts appeared at VDJ junctions in type 1 diabetes patients. Type 1 diabetes patients had TCRB CDR3s that were shorter (moderately but significantly so) in all four CD4+ subsets.

This receptor was obtained from a man aged 25 to 40 with type 1 diabetes. The rearrangement uses TRBV4-1 and TRBJ2-1; 7 bases fit TRBD2. What was sequenced was stem cell memory CD4+ T cells from blood. The chain's CDR3 is CASSQGIAGNLYNEQFF. CDR3 nucleotides: TGCGCCAGCAGCCAAGGGATAGCGGGTAACTTATACAATGAGCAGTTCTTC.